A selection of T cell receptor beta chains follows, all from one sample in a study of T cell responses to AZD1222 COVID-19 vaccine. Sequencing was performed with immunoSEQ multiplex PCR; in TCRdb, only in-frame clones are kept and a portion is missing. The table lists around 130,000 clones, 90% to 95% of them singletons. The sequences come from peripheral blood, collected on day 0 of AZD1222 vaccination. The receptors were sampled from an adult in good health. The CDR3 runs from the conserved cysteine through the conserved F or W. The D gene is left open where the match is weak. Rows may omit the clone size; those that give it use once, few, many or a size class.

d_call,j_call,clone_size,v_call,cdr3_length,cdr3_nt,cdr3_aa
.,TRBJ2-2,.,TRBV18,14,TGTGCCAGCTCCCTCACGGCGCCACCCGGGGAGCTGTTTTTT,CASSLTAPPGELFF
TRBD2,TRBJ2-1,.,TRBV3-1/TRBV3-2,17,TGTGCCAGCAGCCAAGATAGTGAGGGGACTAGATACAATGAGCAGTTCTTC,CASSQDSEGTRYNEQFF
.,TRBJ1-5,.,TRBV28,18,TGTGCCAGCAGTTTAGGGGGCGCAGGTCTGTCCTCTGGTCAGCCCCAGCATTTT,CASSLGGAGLSSGQPQHF
.,TRBJ2-1,.,TRBV6-2/TRBV6-3,18,TGTGCCAGCAGTTACCCCTCGAATGCCCAACATAAAAACAATGAGCAGTTCTTC,CASSYPSNAQHKNNEQFF
.,TRBJ1-5,.,TRBV28,15,TGTGCCAGCAGTTTGGACCCGGGTAACAATCAGCCCCAGCATTTT,CASSLDPGNNQPQHF
TRBD1,TRBJ2-4,.,TRBV6-5,16,TGTGCCAGCAGTTCACAGGGGTCTGGGGCCAAAAACATTCAGTACTTC,CASSSQGSGAKNIQYF
.,TRBJ1-6,.,TRBV28,17,TGTGCCAGCAGCCAACGATCGTGGGGCGGGGGACAATCACCCCTCCACTTT,CASSQRSWGGGQSPLHF
.,TRBJ2-3,.,TRBV18,12,TGTGCCAGCTCACTCCTCTTCGATACGCAGTATTTT,CASSLLFDTQYF
.,TRBJ1-1,.,TRBV10-3,13,TGTGCCATAGCCTCATTTGAGAACACTGAAGCTTTCTTT,CAIASFENTEAFF
.,TRBJ2-7,.,TRBV20-1,13,TGCAGTGCTAGTGGCGCGGGAACCTACGAGCAGTACTTC,CSASGAGTYEQYF
.,TRBJ1-4,.,TRBV19,10,TGTGCCAGGACTCATGAAAAACTGTTTTTT,CARTHEKLFF
TRBD2,TRBJ2-1,.,TRBV4-1,17,TGCGCCAGCAGCCCCGGGGTAGCGGGAGGGCCCCTCAATGAGCAGTTCTTC,CASSPGVAGGPLNEQFF
.,TRBJ1-1,.,TRBV5-1,14,TGCGCCAGCAGTTGGGGAGGGGAGAACACTGAAGCTTTCTTT,CASSWGGENTEAFF
.,TRBJ1-5,once,TRBV21-1,13,TGTGCCAGCTTCGGGGTGAGCAATCAGCCCCAGCATTTT,CASFGVSNQPQHF
TRBD1,TRBJ1-6,few,TRBV30,17,TGTGCCTGGACCCCCTGGGGAGGGGGCGCGGGTAATTCACCCCTCCACTTT,CAWTPWGGGAGNSPLHF
.,TRBJ1-5,.,TRBV19,13,TGTGCCAGTAGGACGGCTGGGCCGTGGCCCCAGCATTTT,CASRTAGPWPQHF
.,TRBJ1-4,.,TRBV19,15,TGTGCCAGTAGTATTGGGGGCAGTGAATATGAAAAACTGTTTTTT,CASSIGGSEYEKLFF
.,TRBJ1-2,.,TRBV30,12,TGTGCCTGGAGTACGGGCGGCTATGGCTACACCTTC,CAWSTGGYGYTF
.,TRBJ1-1,once,TRBV25-1,11,TGTGCCAGCACGGGTAACACTGAAGCTTTCTTT,CASTGNTEAFF
.,TRBJ2-2,.,TRBV3-1/TRBV3-2,15,TGTGCCAGCAGCCGAACAGGGTTTTACCCCGGGGAGCTGTTTTTT,CASSRTGFYPGELFF
.,TRBJ1-4,.,TRBV11-2,17,TGTGCCAGCAGCCCCCTTAGATCACAGGGCAACGGTGAAAAACTGTTTTTT,CASSPLRSQGNGEKLFF
.,TRBJ1-5,.,TRBV6-2/TRBV6-3,17,TGTGCCAGCAGTTACTCAAGGACAGTGTATAGCAATCAGCCCCAGCATTTT,CASSYSRTVYSNQPQHF
TRBD1,TRBJ2-4,.,TRBV18,15,TGTGCCAGCTCACTACTTAGGACAGGGTGGAACATTCAGTACTTC,CASSLLRTGWNIQYF
.,TRBJ2-1,.,TRBV30,14,TGTGCACAAGAAAATGGGGGGCCCCTTAATGAGCAGTTCTTC,CAQENGGPLNEQFF
.,TRBJ2-7,.,TRBV6-6,16,TGTGCCAGCAGTTACCCCGAGGGGTCGAGCTCCTACGAGCAGTACTTC,CASSYPEGSSSYEQYF
.,TRBJ1-5,.,TRBV6-5,13,TGTGCCAGCAGCCCCCCGGGGGCACAGCCCCAGCATTTT,CASSPPGAQPQHF
TRBD2,TRBJ2-7,.,TRBV7-8,16,TGTGCCAGCAGCCTCGCCTGGGCCAGCGGGAGTTACGAGCAGTACTTC,CASSLAWASGSYEQYF
TRBD2,TRBJ2-5,.,TRBV4-1,17,TGCGCCAGCAGCCCCTTACCGGGACTAGCGGGAGGAGAGACCCAGTACTTC,CASSPLPGLAGGETQYF
TRBD1,TRBJ1-2,.,TRBV19,14,TGTGCCAGTAGTATGACAGGGGCTGACTATGGCTACACCTTC,CASSMTGADYGYTF
TRBD1,TRBJ1-1,.,TRBV2,16,TGTGCCAGCAGTGAAGCGGGGACAGGGATTGTCACTGAAGCTTTCTTT,CASSEAGTGIVTEAFF
.,TRBJ2-5,.,TRBV30,12,TGTGCCTGGAGTGTGAGACAAGAGACCCAGTACTTC,CAWSVRQETQYF
.,TRBJ1-2,.,TRBV30,12,TGTGCCTGGAGCTTGGGGTTGAGCGGCTACACCTTC,CAWSLGLSGYTF
.,TRBJ2-3,.,TRBV28,16,TGTGCCAGCAGTTTCGTCGGCAGGGAGAACACAGATACGCAGTATTTT,CASSFVGRENTDTQYF
.,TRBJ2-1,.,TRBV30,13,TGTGCCTGGAGTCGGGGGAGGGGGAATGAGCAGTTCTTC,CAWSRGRGNEQFF
TRBD1,TRBJ2-1,.,TRBV6-2/TRBV6-3,16,TGTGCCAGCAGCCCTCCGACAGGGGGAAGGAACAATGAGCAGTTCTTC,CASSPPTGGRNNEQFF
.,TRBJ1-2,.,TRBV6-1,15,TGTGCCAGCAGTGAAATTAGGGGCCTCGGCTATGGCTACACCTTC,CASSEIRGLGYGYTF
.,TRBJ1-1,once,TRBV19,14,TGTGCCAGTAGTATACCTCAGGGTGGCACTGAAGCTTTCTTT,CASSIPQGGTEAFF
TRBD1,TRBJ1-2,.,TRBV5-1,14,TGCGCCAGCAGCCCGGGGGACAGAAACTATGGCTACACCTTC,CASSPGDRNYGYTF
TRBD1,TRBJ1-4,.,TRBV19,14,TGTGCCAGTAGTATTTGGACAGGGAGGGAAAAACTGTTTTTT,CASSIWTGREKLFF
TRBD1,TRBJ1-3,.,TRBV28,15,TGTGCCAGCAGTTTACCAACAGGGGGGCGAAACACCATATATTTT,CASSLPTGGRNTIYF
.,TRBJ1-1,.,TRBV7-2,13,TGTGCCAGCAGCTTAGTCCGGCAAATTGAAGCTTTCTTT,CASSLVRQIEAFF
TRBD1,TRBJ2-7,.,TRBV7-2,15,TGTGCCAGCAGCTTAGGGGCAGGGGGCGGAGAAGTGCAGTACTTC,CASSLGAGGGEVQYF
.,TRBJ1-1,.,TRBV6-5,14,TGTGCCAGCACCCCACCAAACCGAAGGGGAGAAGCTTTCTTT,CASTPPNRRGEAFF
.,TRBJ2-1,.,TRBV12-3/TRBV12-4,13,TGTGCCAGCAGGTACACTGACCGGAATGAGCAGTTCTTC,CASRYTDRNEQFF
TRBD2,TRBJ2-2,.,TRBV5-5,16,TGTGCCAGCAGCCTTACTAGCGCCTCGAACACCGGGGAGCTGTTTTTT,CASSLTSASNTGELFF
.,TRBJ2-1,.,TRBV4-2,16,TGTGCCAGCAGCCCCGTCGCGTTAAGCTCCTACAATGAGCAGTTCTTC,CASSPVALSSYNEQFF
.,TRBJ2-3,.,TRBV9,14,TGTGCCAGCAGGGGTTCCGGGAGATCAGATACGCAGTATTTT,CASRGSGRSDTQYF
TRBD1,TRBJ2-1,.,TRBV18,15,TGTGCCAGCTCACCAGTCGGACAGGGGCTTAATGAGCAGTTCTTC,CASSPVGQGLNEQFF
.,TRBJ1-4,once,TRBV7-2,12,TGTGCCAGCAGCTTGACCGGGGAAAAACTGTTTTTT,CASSLTGEKLFF
.,TRBJ2-7,.,TRBV28,13,TGTGCCAGCCTCCCAGGGAGCTCCTACGAGCAGTACTTC,CASLPGSSYEQYF
TRBD2,TRBJ2-7,.,TRBV7-6,13,TGTGCCAGCAGCTTAGGGTCGGGGGGAGAGCAGTACTTC,CASSLGSGGEQYF
TRBD1,TRBJ1-1,.,TRBV5-5,15,TGTGCCAGCAGCTGGGGGACAGGGGGGAACACTGAAGCTTTCTTT,CASSWGTGGNTEAFF
.,TRBJ1-1,.,TRBV6-1,14,TGTGCCAGCAGTGACCCGGGCAGGAACACTGAAGCTTTCTTT,CASSDPGRNTEAFF
TRBD2,TRBJ2-5,.,TRBV5-4,17,TGTGCCAGCAGTACAACTAGCGGGAGATTGTTGGGGGAGACCCAGTACTTC,CASSTTSGRLLGETQYF
.,TRBJ2-1,few,TRBV6-5,14,TGTGCCAGCATGGCGGGTTTCTCCTACAATGAGCAGTTCTTC,CASMAGFSYNEQFF